This passage covers 26 T cell receptor beta chains from one sample sequenced in a study of T-cell reconstitution after alpha-beta-depleted transplantation in children. Unique molecular identifiers were used to barcode this TCRbeta library. TCRdb re-called the PCR reads with MiXCR, one entry per CDR3 protein. Of around 300,000 distinct CDR3 sequences detected, 9.5% to 13% appear once; the ten largest clones hold 7.5%. The specimen was PBMCs, collected before TCRalphabeta/CD19-depleted stem cell transplant. The receptors originated from a boy younger than two with acute myeloid leukemia, due to receive a stem cell transplant.

The sample holds many counts of this clonotype. The rearrangement links TRBV7-9 to TRBJ2-1; no clear D. Trimming left V 8 bases short and J 6 bases short, with 5 bases between. There are 10 residues in the CDR3. The germline V gene has CDR1 SEHNR and CDR2 FQNEAQ (reference sequence). The CDR3 loop reads CASDLNEQFF. The CDR3 DNA sequence: TGTGCCAGCGACCTCAATGAGCAGTTCTTC.

In its sample, this clonotype was seen many times. The chain combines TRBV27 with TRBJ2-7; 8 bases align to TRBD2. This CDR3 is built from 14 residues. With V trimmed by 5 bases and J by 0 bases, 3 bases remained unmatched. CDR1 is MNHEY and CDR2 is SMNVEV in the germline V gene (reference sequence). The CDR3 loop is CASSRRGVSYEQYF. The CDR3 coding sequence is TGTGCCAGCAGTAGGCGGGGGGTCTCCTACGAGCAGTACTTC.

This clonotype was observed many times. The chain is built from TRBV11-2 and TRBJ1-5; D is perhaps TRBD1 (5 bases). The CDR3 loop spans 16 amino acids. Germline V gives CDR1 SGHAT, CDR2 FQNNGV. V lost 1 base, J lost 2 bases, and 12 bases lay in between. In DNA, the CDR3 is TGTGCCAGCAGCTTAGTAGGGCAGGGAGGCAATCAGCCCCAGCATTTT. It is translated as CASSLVGQGGNQPQHF.

This clonotype was counted at least ten times. Written as DNA, the CDR3 is TGTGCCACCAGCAGGGAAGGGACTTCACCCCTCCACTTT. Its protein product is CATSREGTSPLHF. This rearrangement joins TRBV15 to TRBJ1-6; D might be TRBD1 (5 bases). V gave up 3 bases and J gave up 9 bases, with 9 bases separating them. This CDR3 contains 13 residues. From germline, CDR1 is LNHNV and CDR2 YYDKDF (reference sequence).

This clonotype has at least ten counts. V usage is TRBV6-5 and J usage is TRBJ2-7; D unclear. The CDR3 contains 15 residues. Between the trimmed V and J ends, which lost 2 bases and 5 bases, there was a span of 16 bases. Germline CDR1 is MNHEY and CDR2 is SVGAGI. CDR3 bases: TGTGCCAGCAGTTACAGGGCCCAACTGCCCCACGAGCAGTACTTC. Translating it yields CASSYRAQLPHEQYF.

In its sample, this clonotype was seen many times. The chain carries TRBV11-3 and TRBJ2-2; weak D call: TRBD2 (5 bases). V was shortened by 3 bases and J by 5 bases, with 10 bases between the two germline ends. Germline-derived CDR1 and CDR2 are SGHNT and YENEEA. The length of the CDR3 is 14 residues. The CDR3 spells CASSFAGSTGELFF. The CDR3 coding sequence is TGTGCCAGCAGCTTTGCGGGTTCTACCGGGGAGCTGTTTTTT.

This clonotype was recorded at least ten times. V and J are TRBV6-5 and TRBJ2-5; no reliable D call. Trimming removed 0 bases at V and 0 bases at J, with 11 bases between. CDR3 length: 16 residues. Germline CDR1 reads MNHEY; CDR2 reads SVGAGI. The CDR3 sequence is CASSYSERLYQETQYF. DNA for the CDR3: TGTGCCAGCAGTTACTCGGAAAGGCTGTACCAAGAGACCCAGTACTTC.

Ten or more counts support this clonotype. V usage is TRBV10-3 and J usage is TRBJ2-7, with TRBD1 as a possible D gene (5 bases). The CDR3 has 14 residues. Deletions cut 3 bases from V and 0 bases from J, with 9 bases between. Germline V lookup: CDR1 ENHRY, CDR2 SYGVKD. CDR3 sequence reads: CAISDQGHSYEQYF. In nucleotides, the CDR3 is TGTGCCATCAGTGATCAAGGACACTCCTACGAGCAGTACTTC.

Remarks on this clonotype: This may be a read error, as it is one base from a much larger clone. The V gene is TRBV20-1, the J gene TRBJ2-7; 7 nucleotides line up with TRBD2. V shed 2 bases and J 2 bases; nucleotides not matched to a gene: 3. CDR3 length: 13 amino acids. Germline V gives CDR1 DFQATT, CDR2 SNEGSKA (reference sequence). CDR3 sequence reads: CSARLADPYEQYF. The CDR3 coding sequence is TGCAGTGCTAGACTAGCGGACCCCTACGAGCAGTACTTC.

Ten or more counts support this clonotype. The genes are TRBV20-1 and TRBJ2-1; a weak D match, TRBD2 (6 bases). Germline loops: CDR1 DFQATT, CDR2 SNEGSKA (reference sequence). This CDR3 region has 16 residues. The V end lost 3 bases, the J end lost 2 bases, and 17 bases lay between the germline ends. CDR3: CSASRAGGKAYNEQFF. CDR3 DNA: TGCAGTGCTAGTCGGGCTGGAGGGAAGGCCTACAATGAGCAGTTCTTC.

There are a few counts of this clonotype. The rearrangement links TRBV25-1 to TRBJ2-5, with D perhaps given as TRBD1 or TRBD2 (5 bases each). CDR1 is MGHDK, CDR2 SYGVNS, per germline. Trimming removed 1 base from V and 4 bases from J, with 10 bases in between. This CDR3 contains 14 residues. CDR3: CASSESGRVETQYF. CDR3 coding DNA: TGTGCCAGCAGTGAATCGGGGCGCGTAGAGACCCAGTACTTC.

Only a few counts were recorded for this clonotype. This rearrangement joins TRBV6-6 to TRBJ2-7; the D is unclear. The CDR3 is 14 amino acids. The V end lost 4 bases, the J end lost 0 bases, and 10 bases lay between the germline ends. Germline CDR1 reads MNHNY; CDR2 reads SVGAGI (reference sequence). CDR3 sequence reads: CASSSILSSYEQYF. The DNA for the CDR3 is TGTGCCAGCAGTTCGATTCTGAGCTCCTACGAGCAGTACTTC.

This clonotype was seen at least ten times. The chain joins TRBV28 to TRBJ2-7, with D unclear. The CDR3 has 13 residues. V lost 3 bases to trimming and J lost 1 base, with 7 bases between them. CDR1 MDHEN and CDR2 SYDVKM come from the germline V gene. CDR3 in amino acids: CASSFMRSYEQYF. CDR3 in DNA: TGTGCCAGCAGTTTTATGAGGTCCTACGAGCAGTACTTC.

This clonotype was observed many times. CDR3 DNA sequence: TGTGCCAGCAGCGTAGTCCAGGGACCGAACAATGAGCAGTTCTTC. It is translated as CASSVVQGPNNEQFF. The V gene is TRBV9, the J gene TRBJ2-1; D tentatively reads TRBD1 or TRBD2 (5 bases each). The length of the CDR3 is 15 residues. Trimming stripped 0 bases from V and 5 bases from J, with 12 bases between. Per germline, CDR1 SGDLS and CDR2 YYNGEE. The full variable domain, with the rest looked up from reference TRBV9 and TRBJ2-1, is DSGVTQTPKHLITATGQRVTLRCSPRSGDLSVYWYQQSLDQGLQFLIQYYNGEERAKGNILERFSAQQFPDLHSELNLSSLELGDSALYFCASSVVQGPNNEQFFGPGTRLTVL.

Only a few counts were recorded for this clonotype. The chain links TRBV7-6 to TRBJ2-7; D possibly matches TRBD1 or TRBD2 (5 bases each). The germline V and J ends were trimmed by 0 bases and 2 bases, with 11 bases remaining between them. CDR1 and CDR2 (germline): SGHVS, FNYEAQ. The CDR3 contains 15 residues. The CDR3 sequence is CASSLARDGPYEQYF. CDR3 nucleotide sequence: TGTGCCAGCAGCTTAGCCCGGGACGGCCCCTACGAGCAGTACTTC.

This clonotype was observed at least ten times. CDR3 sequence: CASSYLVSSGNTIYF. In DNA form, the CDR3 reads TGTGCCAGCAGTTACCTCGTAAGCTCTGGAAACACCATATATTTT. This chain joins TRBV6-5 and TRBJ1-3; D call uncertain. V was clipped by 2 bases and J by 0 bases, with 8 bases between them. Germline V CDR1 and CDR2: MNHEY, SVGAGI. The CDR3 has 15 residues.

There are many counts of this clonotype. V gene TRBV12-3 or TRBV12-4 combines with J gene TRBJ1-5; 7 bases are a match to TRBD1. Unmatched junction bases numbered 7, after V lost 5 bases and J lost 3 bases. This CDR3 region has 15 residues. The CDR3 nucleotides read TGTGCCAGCAGTGTGGCGGGACAGAACAATCAGCCCCAGCATTTT. Amino acid sequence: CASSVAGQNNQPQHF.

This clonotype was detected many times. The V gene is TRBV18, the J gene TRBJ2-1; D not resolved. Trimming removed 3 bases at V and 8 bases at J, with 11 bases between. Germline V gene data show CDR1 as KGHSH and CDR2 as LQKENI. This CDR3 is 13 amino acids long. For the CDR3, the DNA is TGTGCCAGCTCACCCCCCGAGGCCCATGAGCAGTTCTTC. Amino acids: CASSPPEAHEQFF.

Many counts were recorded for this clonotype. This chain uses TRBV20-1 with TRBJ2-4; TRBD2 matches at 10 bases. Per germline, CDR1 DFQATT and CDR2 SNEGSKA (reference sequence). Trimming took 2 bases from V and 1 from J; bases not matched to a gene: 5. CDR3 length: 16 residues. CDR3 DNA sequence: TGCAGTGCTAGATCGGCTAGCGGGAGTGCCAAAAACATTCAGTACTTC. Translating it yields CSARSASGSAKNIQYF.

The sample holds many counts of this clonotype. V usage is TRBV5-1 and J usage is TRBJ2-7; D is uncertain. With 2 bases removed from V and 2 bases from J, the gap between germline ends came to 8 bases. Germline assignment: CDR1 SGHRS and CDR2 YFSETQ. The CDR3 runs to 13 residues. CDR3 DNA sequence: TGCGCCAGCAGCTTAGAGCCAGCCTACGAGCAGTACTTC. Translating gives CASSLEPAYEQYF.

This clonotype was seen at least ten times. The chain recombines TRBV29-1 with TRBJ2-1; D not resolved. CDR1 SQVTM and CDR2 ANQGSEA come from the germline V gene. This CDR3 is 14 amino acids long. Trimming pared 5 bases from V and 0 bases from J, leaving 11 bases between. Here the CDR3 DNA reads TGCAGCGTTTCGACTTATAGCTCCTACAATGAGCAGTTCTTC. Its translation is CSVSTYSSYNEQFF.

Comments on this clonotype: Given a much more abundant clone one base away, this may be a read error. The V call is TRBV5-1, the J call TRBJ1-4, with 7 bases identical to TRBD1. The germline gives CDR1 SGHRS, CDR2 YFSETQ. The CDR3 length is 15 residues. The CDR3 nucleotides read TGCGCCATCAGCTTGCGGGGACAGTTAAATGAAAAACTGTTTTTT. This codes for CAISLRGQLNEKLFF. The full variable domain, rest sourced from reference TRBV5-1 and TRBJ1-4, is KAGVTQTPRYLIKTRGQQVTLSCSPISGHRSVSWYQQTPGQGLQFLFEYFSETQRNKGNFPGRFSGRQFSNSRSEMNVSTLELGDSALYLCAISLRGQLNEKLFFGSGTQLSVL.

This clonotype was seen repeatedly, ten times or more. This chain connects TRBV5-1 to TRBJ2-7; no definite D call. The CDR3 loop spans 13 amino acids. The germline V gene encodes CDR1 SGHRS and CDR2 YFSETQ. V was pared by 0 bases and J by 7 bases, with 11 bases between. The CDR3 DNA follows: TGCGCCAGCAGCTTGGCCGCGGAGTGGGAGCAGTACTTC. Its protein product is CASSLAAEWEQYF.

This clonotype was seen many times. The chain links TRBV20-1 to TRBJ2-3; perhaps TRBD2 as D (6 bases). V gave up 6 bases and J gave up 5 bases, with 12 bases separating them. The CDR3 is 12 amino acids. The germline V gene has CDR1 DFQATT and CDR2 SNEGSKA (reference sequence). In DNA form, the CDR3 reads TGCAGTGCCCGAGGAGGGGAAGATACGCAGTATTTT. Encoded protein: CSARGGEDTQYF.

This clonotype was counted many times. This chain links TRBV10-3 with TRBJ1-2; 7 bases align to TRBD1. V shed 7 bases and J 0 bases; nucleotides not matched to a gene: 5. CDR1 is ENHRY, CDR2 SYGVKD, per germline. The CDR3 covers 14 residues. The CDR3 loop is CAINTGEANYGYTF. In DNA, the CDR3 is TGTGCCATCAATACAGGGGAAGCTAACTATGGCTACACCTTC.

This clonotype was detected ten times or more. The chain joins TRBV7-8 to TRBJ2-7; possibly TRBD2 for D (6 bases). This CDR3 comprises 17 residues. Germline V lookup: CDR1 SGHVS, CDR2 FQNEAQ. Trimming took off 0 bases at V and 5 bases at J, with 20 bases between the two ends. CDR3 sequence: CASSLARGTGGAHEQYF. Written as DNA, the CDR3 is TGTGCCAGCAGCTTAGCCCGAGGGACCGGAGGGGCCCACGAGCAGTACTTC.